These 23 T cell receptor beta chains were all obtained from the same sample, sequenced in a study of blood T cell repertoires in COVID-19. Method: immunoSEQ multiplex PCR; TCRdb's copy keeps in-frame clones and lacks some. Of fewer than 200,000 clones in the sample, about 86% were seen once. Sample: peripheral blood. The receptors were gathered from a woman between 18 and 29 years old who had recovered from COVID-19.

This chain uses TRBV6-5 with TRBJ2-6, with a tentative D call TRBD2 (6 bases). V was cut by 4 bases and J by 2 bases, with 9 bases left in between. The germline V gene encodes CDR1 MNHEY and CDR2 SVGAGI. The CDR3 covers 15 residues. CDR3: CASSWEVTGANVLTF. CDR3 sequence (DNA): TGTGCCAGCAGTTGGGAGGTGACTGGGGCCAACGTCCTGACTTTC.

This clone was seen a single time. V usage is TRBV5-1 and J usage is TRBJ2-5, with 9 positions matching TRBD2. Germline assignment: CDR1 SGHRS and CDR2 YFSETQ. The J segment lost 4 bases and the V segment lost 5 bases, leaving 18 bases of the junction unmatched. This CDR3 has 18 residues. This CDR3 is CASRWFPASGADGETQYF. As DNA, the CDR3 is TGCGCCAGCAGGTGGTTTCCGGCTAGCGGGGCGGACGGAGAGACCCAGTACTTC.

V is TRBV7-2 and J is TRBJ2-2; 10 bases are shared with TRBD2. Germline V gives CDR1 SGHTA, CDR2 FQGNSA. The CDR3 is 16 residues long. The V gene end was trimmed by 5 bases and the J gene end by 6 bases; junction bases not matched to a gene: 9. In nucleotides, the CDR3 is TGTGCCAGCAGCCCTTTGGGACTAGCGACGGCCGGGGAGCTGTTTTTT. It specifies CASSPLGLATAGELFF.

The V and J genes are TRBV11-2 and TRBJ2-5, with 7 bases that match TRBD1. This CDR3 comprises 16 residues. CDR1 SGHAT and CDR2 FQNNGV come from the germline V gene. After removal of 7 bases from V and 0 bases from J, the junction contained 11 bases not matched to a gene. DNA of the CDR3: TGTGCCAGCAACTCAGGGAGCAGGGGGTACCAAGAGACCCAGTACTTC. Its protein product is CASNSGSRGYQETQYF. Complete variable domain (other parts from reference TRBV11-2 and TRBJ2-5): EAGVAQSPRYKIIEKRQSVAFWCNPISGHATLYWYQQILGQGPKLLIQFQNNGVVDDSQLPKDRFSAERLKGVDSTLKIQPAKLEDSAVYLCASNSGSRGYQETQYFGPGTRLLVL.

The chain combines TRBV21-1 with TRBJ2-4; the table gives TRBD1 as D, unverified against the DNA. TRBV21-1 is labeled a pseudogene. The CDR3 covers 20 residues. DNA of the CDR3: TGTGCCAGCAGCATGCGCAAGGGGCCGCGTCTGAGTTCAGCCAAAAACATTCAGTACTTC. Translated: CASSMRKGPRLSSAKNIQYF.

J is TRBJ2-1 and V is TRBV4-1; TRBD2 matches at 10 bases. The CDR3 covers 17 residues. The junction had 8 bases not matched to a gene; V was cut back by 2 bases and J by 4 bases. Germline CDR1 and CDR2: MGHRA and YSYEKL. The CDR3 DNA sequence: TGCGCCAGCAGCCAACCACTAGCGGGACGATCTTACAATGAGCAGTTCTTC. This sequence encodes CASSQPLAGRSYNEQFF.

The chain carries TRBV25-1 and TRBJ2-3, with 8 bases aligning to TRBD2. This CDR3 comprises 16 residues. Germline-derived CDR1 and CDR2 are MGHDK and SYGVNS. V trimming: 1 base; J trimming: 2 bases; junction bases outside the gene matches: 5. CDR3 amino acids: CASSESVAGNTDTQYF. The CDR3 nucleotides are TGTGCCAGCAGTGAATCGGTAGCGGGGAACACAGATACGCAGTATTTT.

This chain uses TRBV10-3 with TRBJ2-7, with D unresolved. The V and J ends lost 2 bases and 4 bases respectively, with 9 bases between them. There are 13 residues in the CDR3. From germline, CDR1 is ENHRY and CDR2 SYGVKD. This CDR3 is CAISEEVGYEQYF. The CDR3 region has the DNA TGTGCCATCAGTGAGGAGGTCGGGTACGAGCAGTACTTC.

On this clone: Within the sample, other DNA sequences also encode this same CDR3. The chain carries TRBV7-2 and TRBJ2-3; tentative D call: TRBD2 (5 bases). There are 14 residues in the CDR3. From germline, CDR1 is SGHTA and CDR2 FQGNSA. V lost 3 bases and J lost 2, with 9 bases in between. In DNA, the CDR3 is TGTGCCAGCAGCTTGGACTCTTCCACAGATACGCAGTATTTT. Encoded protein: CASSLDSSTDTQYF.

This clone is a singleton in its sample. The chain has TRBV7-2 and TRBJ2-5; TRBD2 matches 13 bases. The CDR3 is 16 residues long. Germline values: CDR1 SGHTA, CDR2 FQGNSA. J gave up 5 bases and V 6 bases, and 9 bases lay outside the gene matches. CDR3 sequence: CASRLRTSGGPETQYF. Written as DNA, the CDR3 is TGTGCCAGCAGATTACGGACTAGCGGGGGCCCGGAGACCCAGTACTTC. Combining the CDR3 with reference TRBV7-2 and TRBJ2-5 gives the whole variable domain GAGVSQSPSNKVTEKGKDVELRCDPISGHTALYWYRQSLGQGLEFLIYFQGNSAPDKSGLPSDRFSAERTGGSVSTLTIQRTQQEDSAVYLCASRLRTSGGPETQYFGPGTRLLVL.

The chain has TRBV5-1 and TRBJ2-1; no clear D gene. In germline, CDR1 is SGHRS, CDR2 YFSETQ. Trimming shortened V by 7 bases and J by 3 bases, and 11 bases separated the two germline ends. The CDR3 spans 13 residues. CDR3 coding DNA: TGCGCCAGCTCACCCCCAGGCTACAATGAGCAGTTCTTC. Amino acid sequence: CASSPPGYNEQFF.

The rearrangement joins TRBV4-3 to TRBJ1-2; TRBD1 is a possible D gene (5 bases). This CDR3 contains 15 residues. The germline gives CDR1 LGHNA, CDR2 YSLEER. Trimming left V 0 bases short and J 4 bases short, with 12 bases between. CDR3 loop: CASSQDRQGGYGYTF. DNA for the CDR3: TGCGCCAGCAGCCAAGATCGGCAGGGCGGCTATGGCTACACCTTC.

This clone was counted once. This rearrangement joins TRBV6-2 or TRBV6-3 to TRBJ1-5, with D unresolved. V was trimmed by 6 bases and J by 3 bases, leaving 27 bases between them. The CDR3 extends over 19 amino acids. The V gene's germline CDR1 is MNHEY and CDR2 SVGEGT. DNA for the CDR3: TGTGCCAGCAGCCTATGGATATCGCTTACTACTGGCAACAATCAGCCCCAGCATTTT. Its translation is CASSLWISLTTGNNQPQHF.

DNA of the CDR3: TGTGCCAGCTCACCACTGGGGCAGGGAGGAGGCTACACCTTC. Protein product: CASSPLGQGGGYTF. The genes are TRBV18 and TRBJ1-2; D is possibly TRBD1 (5 bases). The CDR3 covers 14 residues. The germline CDR1 and CDR2 sequences are KGHSH and LQKENI. V was clipped by 1 base and J by 8 bases, with 14 bases between them.

This clone was detected only once. This chain uses TRBV5-5 with TRBJ2-5; 9 positions match TRBD1. The germline CDR1 and CDR2 sequences are SGHKS and YYEKEE (reference sequence). CDR3 length: 13 amino acids. V lost 6 bases to trimming and J lost 4 bases; unmatched junction nucleotides: 4. The CDR3, as DNA: TGTGCCAGCATCCTGGACAGGGGAGAGACCCAGTACTTC. It specifies CASILDRGETQYF. Using reference TRBV5-5 and TRBJ2-5 for the parts outside the CDR3, the full variable domain is DAGVTQSPTHLIKTRGQQVTLRCSPISGHKSVSWYQQVLGQGPQFIFQYYEKEERGRGNFPDRFSARQFPNYSSELNVNALLLGDSALYLCASILDRGETQYFGPGTRLLVL.

The V call is TRBV7-2, the J call TRBJ1-3; 8 bases are a match to TRBD1. The V and J ends lost 0 bases and 4 bases, in that order; junction bases with no gene match: 2. CDR1 and CDR2 from the germline V gene are SGHTA and FQGNSA. CDR3 length equals 15 residues. The chain's CDR3 is CASSLATGGGNTIYF. DNA of the CDR3: TGTGCCAGCAGCTTAGCTACAGGGGGAGGAAACACCATATATTTT. Using reference TRBV7-2 and TRBJ1-3 for the parts outside the CDR3, the full variable domain is GAGVSQSPSNKVTEKGKDVELRCDPISGHTALYWYRQSLGQGLEFLIYFQGNSAPDKSGLPSDRFSAERTGGSVSTLTIQRTQQEDSAVYLCASSLATGGGNTIYFGEGSWLTVV.

This clone has just a few counts. The chain recombines TRBV6-4 with TRBJ1-2; 8 bases line up with TRBD1. V dropped 6 bases and J dropped 14; count of bases not matched to a gene: 14. The CDR3 extends over 13 amino acids. CDR1 is MRHNA, CDR2 SNTAGT, per germline. The CDR3 sequence: CASSLWTGPPTTF. CDR3 DNA sequence: TGTGCCAGCAGCTTATGGACAGGGCCCCCAACAACCTTC.

The table lists this clone with many counts. The chain carries TRBV4-2 and TRBJ2-1, with D possibly TRBD2 on 6 matching bases. Per the germline V gene, CDR1 is LGHNA and CDR2 is YNFKEQ. The CDR3 has 16 amino acids. V gave up 0 bases and J gave up 4 bases, with 13 bases separating them. In nucleotides, the CDR3 is TGTGCCAGCAGCCAAGAGAATGGAGCGGGTTACAATGAGCAGTTCTTC. Protein: CASSQENGAGYNEQFF.

This rearrangement joins TRBV24-1 to TRBJ1-4; 10 positions agree with TRBD1. The CDR3 is 17 residues long. Trimming cost V 0 bases and J 0 bases; bases outside gene matches: 0. From germline, CDR1 is KGHDR and CDR2 SFDVKD. The CDR3 protein is CATSDLGQGATNEKLFF. The CDR3 DNA reads TGTGCCACCAGTGATTTGGGACAGGGGGCAACTAATGAAAAACTGTTTTTT.

V and J are TRBV5-1 and TRBJ2-2, with 8 bases matching TRBD1. V dropped 5 bases and J dropped 6; count of bases not matched to a gene: 9. The CDR3 has 15 amino acids. Germline values: CDR1 SGHRS, CDR2 YFSETQ. CDR3 residues: CASRPDRVASGELFF. The CDR3 DNA reads as TGCGCCAGCAGACCGGACAGGGTAGCATCCGGGGAGCTGTTTTTT.

The genes are TRBV6-5 and TRBJ1-4; D unclear. Trimming took off 6 bases at V and 3 bases at J, with 11 bases between the two ends. CDR1 is MNHEY, CDR2 SVGAGI, per germline. The CDR3 has 14 amino acids. The CDR3 DNA follows: TGTGCCAGCAGGACAACATCCGCTAATGAAAAACTGTTTTTT. It translates to CASRTTSANEKLFF.

The genes are TRBV5-4 and TRBJ2-3; tentative D call: TRBD1 (6 bases). Germline V lookup: CDR1 SGHNT, CDR2 YYREEE (reference sequence). Trimming took off 0 bases at V and 4 bases at J, with 12 bases between the two ends. The CDR3 loop spans 15 amino acids. CDR3 DNA sequence: TGTGCCAGCAGCTTGGAGGGGTCAGGGGCAGATACGCAGTATTTT. Residues: CASSLEGSGADTQYF.

The genes are TRBV7-2 and TRBJ2-3; TRBD1 agrees at 10 bases. The germline V gene has CDR1 SGHTA and CDR2 FQGNSA. This CDR3 is built from 16 residues. J was trimmed by 3 bases and V by 6 bases; bases with no gene match: 9. The DNA of the CDR3 is TGTGCCAGCAGTCCGGGACAGGGGACGGGGACAGATACGCAGTATTTT. Amino acid sequence: CASSPGQGTGTDTQYF.